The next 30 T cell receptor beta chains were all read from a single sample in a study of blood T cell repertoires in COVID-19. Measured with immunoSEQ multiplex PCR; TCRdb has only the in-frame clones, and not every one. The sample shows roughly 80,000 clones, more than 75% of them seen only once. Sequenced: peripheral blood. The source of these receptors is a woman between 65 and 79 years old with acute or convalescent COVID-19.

CDR3 in DNA: TGTGCCATAGGCGGGGGGGCGAAAGAGACCCAGTACTTC. It translates to CAIGGGAKETQYF. The chain joins TRBV10-3 to TRBJ2-5, with TRBD2 matching over 9 bases. The CDR3 extends over 13 amino acids. The germline gives CDR1 ENHRY, CDR2 SYGVKD. Germline trimming cut 9 bases from V and 3 bases from J; bases unmatched to any gene: 5.

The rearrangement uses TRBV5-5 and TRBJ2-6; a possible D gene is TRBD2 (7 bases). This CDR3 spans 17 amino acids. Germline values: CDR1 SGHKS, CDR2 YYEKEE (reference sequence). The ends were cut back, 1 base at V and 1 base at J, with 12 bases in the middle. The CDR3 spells CASSLYGGASGANVLTF. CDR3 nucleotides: TGTGCCAGCAGCTTGTATGGGGGGGCGTCTGGGGCCAACGTCCTGACTTTC. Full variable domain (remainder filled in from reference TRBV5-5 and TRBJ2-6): DAGVTQSPTHLIKTRGQQVTLRCSPISGHKSVSWYQQVLGQGPQFIFQYYEKEERGRGNFPDRFSARQFPNYSSELNVNALLLGDSALYLCASSLYGGASGANVLTFGAGSRLTVL.

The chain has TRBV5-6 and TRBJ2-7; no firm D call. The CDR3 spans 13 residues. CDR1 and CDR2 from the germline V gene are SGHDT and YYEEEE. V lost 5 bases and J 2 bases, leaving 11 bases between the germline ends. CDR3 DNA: TGTGCCAGCAGTTCCTGGGCAACCTACGAGCAGTACGTC. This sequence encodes CASSSWATYEQYV.

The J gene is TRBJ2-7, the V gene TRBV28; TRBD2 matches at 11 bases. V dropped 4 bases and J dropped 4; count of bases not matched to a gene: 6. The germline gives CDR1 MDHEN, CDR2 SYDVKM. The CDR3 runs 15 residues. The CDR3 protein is CASSSGTSGPYEQYV. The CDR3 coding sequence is TGTGCCAGCAGTTCCGGGACTAGCGGACCGTACGAGCAGTACGTC.

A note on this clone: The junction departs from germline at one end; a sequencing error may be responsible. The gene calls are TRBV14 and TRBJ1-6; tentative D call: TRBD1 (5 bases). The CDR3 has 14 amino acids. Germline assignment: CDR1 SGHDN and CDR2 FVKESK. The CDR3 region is CATRQSSYNSPLHF. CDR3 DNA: TGCGCTACCCGACAGAGCTCCTATAATTCACCCCTCCACTTT.

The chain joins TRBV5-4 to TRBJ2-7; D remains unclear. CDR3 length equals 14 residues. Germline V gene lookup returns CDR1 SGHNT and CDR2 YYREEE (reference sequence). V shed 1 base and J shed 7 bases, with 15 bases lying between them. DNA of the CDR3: TGTGCCAGCAGCTTGATGTTCGACTCTCGGGAGCAGTACGTC. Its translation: CASSLMFDSREQYV.

CDR3 in amino acids: CASSSSGLGEKLFF. In DNA form, the CDR3 reads TGTGCCAGCAGCTCGTCAGGGCTTGGTGAAAAACTGTTTTTT. This sequence joins TRBV7-9 and TRBJ1-4; a possible D gene is TRBD1 (5 bases). Germline V gives CDR1 SEHNR, CDR2 FQNEAQ (reference sequence). CDR3 length equals 14 residues. Deletions cut 4 bases from V and 7 bases from J, with 13 bases between.

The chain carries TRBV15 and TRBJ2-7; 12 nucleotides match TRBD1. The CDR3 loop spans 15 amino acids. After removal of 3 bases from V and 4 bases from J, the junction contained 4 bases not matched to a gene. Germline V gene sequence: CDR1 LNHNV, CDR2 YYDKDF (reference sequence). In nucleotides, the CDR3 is TGTGCCACCAGCAGGGGGACAGGGGGCCCGTACGAGCAGTACGTC. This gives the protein CATSRGTGGPYEQYV.

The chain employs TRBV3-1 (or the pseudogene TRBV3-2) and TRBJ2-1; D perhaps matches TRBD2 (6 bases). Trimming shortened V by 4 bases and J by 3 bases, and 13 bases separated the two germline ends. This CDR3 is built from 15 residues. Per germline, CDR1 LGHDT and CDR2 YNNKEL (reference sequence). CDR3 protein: CASSPGVAVYNEQFF. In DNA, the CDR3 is TGTGCCAGCAGCCCCGGGGTAGCGGTCTACAATGAGCAGTTCTTC.

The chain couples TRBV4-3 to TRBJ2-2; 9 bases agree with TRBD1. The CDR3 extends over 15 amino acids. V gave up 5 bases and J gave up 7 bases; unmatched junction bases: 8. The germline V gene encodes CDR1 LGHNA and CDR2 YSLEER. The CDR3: CASSLTGGAGGELFF. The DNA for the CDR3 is TGCGCCAGCAGCTTAACAGGGGGCGCTGGCGGGGAGCTGTTTTTT.

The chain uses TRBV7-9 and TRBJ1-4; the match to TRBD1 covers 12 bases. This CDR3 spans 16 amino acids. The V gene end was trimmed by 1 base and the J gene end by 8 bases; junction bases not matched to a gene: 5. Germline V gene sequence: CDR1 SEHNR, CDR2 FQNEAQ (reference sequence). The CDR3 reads CASSLGDRGPREKLFF. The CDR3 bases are TGTGCCAGCAGCTTAGGGGACAGGGGGCCGCGGGAAAAACTGTTTTTT.

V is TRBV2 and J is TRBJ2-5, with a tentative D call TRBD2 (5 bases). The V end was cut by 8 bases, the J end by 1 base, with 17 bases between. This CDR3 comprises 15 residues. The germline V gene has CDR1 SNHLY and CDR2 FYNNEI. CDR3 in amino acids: CASERSTSSQETQYF. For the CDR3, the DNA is TGTGCCAGCGAACGCTCTACTAGTTCCCAAGAGACCCAGTACTTC. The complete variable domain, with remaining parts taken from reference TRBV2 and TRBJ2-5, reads EPEVTQTPSHQVTQMGQEVILRCVPISNHLYFYWYRQILGQKVEFLVSFYNNEISEKSEIFDDQFSVERPDGSNFTLKIRSTKLEDSAMYFCASERSTSSQETQYFGPGTRLLVL.

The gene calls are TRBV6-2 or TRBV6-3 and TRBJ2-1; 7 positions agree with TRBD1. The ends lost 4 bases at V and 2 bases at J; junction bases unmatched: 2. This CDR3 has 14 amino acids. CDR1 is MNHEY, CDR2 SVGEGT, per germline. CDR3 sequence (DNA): TGTGCCAGCAGTTGGACAGGAACCTACAATGAGCAGTTCTTC. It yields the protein CASSWTGTYNEQFF.

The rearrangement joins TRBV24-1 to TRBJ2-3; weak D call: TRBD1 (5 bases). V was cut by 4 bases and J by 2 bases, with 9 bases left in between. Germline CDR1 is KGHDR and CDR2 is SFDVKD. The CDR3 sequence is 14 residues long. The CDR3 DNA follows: TGTGCCACCAGTGAACGGACACACACAGATACGCAGTATTTT. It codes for CATSERTHTDTQYF.

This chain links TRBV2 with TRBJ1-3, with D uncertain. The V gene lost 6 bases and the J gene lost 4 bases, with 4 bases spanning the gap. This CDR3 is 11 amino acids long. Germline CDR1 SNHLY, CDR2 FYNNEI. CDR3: CASRLGNTIYF. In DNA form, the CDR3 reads TGTGCCAGCAGGCTAGGAAACACCATATATTTT.

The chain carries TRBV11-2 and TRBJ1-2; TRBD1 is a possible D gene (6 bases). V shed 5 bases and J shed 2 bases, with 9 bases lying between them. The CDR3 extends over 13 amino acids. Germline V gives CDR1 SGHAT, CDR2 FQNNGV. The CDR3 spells CASSPDRNYGYTF. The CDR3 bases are TGTGCCAGCAGCCCAGACAGGAACTATGGCTACACCTTC. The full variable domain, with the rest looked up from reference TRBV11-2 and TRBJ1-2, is EAGVAQSPRYKIIEKRQSVAFWCNPISGHATLYWYQQILGQGPKLLIQFQNNGVVDDSQLPKDRFSAERLKGVDSTLKIQPAKLEDSAVYLCASSPDRNYGYTFGSGTRLTVV.

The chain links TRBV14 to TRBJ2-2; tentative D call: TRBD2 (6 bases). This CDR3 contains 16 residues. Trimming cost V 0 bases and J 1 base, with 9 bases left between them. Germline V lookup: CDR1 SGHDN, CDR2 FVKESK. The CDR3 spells CASSQEGDLNTGELFF. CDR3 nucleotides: TGTGCCAGCAGCCAAGAAGGGGACTTGAACACCGGGGAGCTGTTTTTT.

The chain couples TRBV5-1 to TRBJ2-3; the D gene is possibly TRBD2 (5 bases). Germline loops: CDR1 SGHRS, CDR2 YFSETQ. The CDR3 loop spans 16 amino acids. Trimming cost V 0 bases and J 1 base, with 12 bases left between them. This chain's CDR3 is CASSLVSSSGTDTQYF. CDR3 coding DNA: TGCGCCAGCAGCTTGGTTTCTAGCAGTGGCACAGATACGCAGTATTTT.

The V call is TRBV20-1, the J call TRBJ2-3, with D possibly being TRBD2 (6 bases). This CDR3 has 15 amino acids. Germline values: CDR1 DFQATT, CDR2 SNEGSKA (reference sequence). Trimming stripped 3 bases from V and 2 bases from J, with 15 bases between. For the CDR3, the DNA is TGCAGTGCTAGTGGAGGGAGTGGGCCCACAGATACGCAGTATTTT. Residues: CSASGGSGPTDTQYF.

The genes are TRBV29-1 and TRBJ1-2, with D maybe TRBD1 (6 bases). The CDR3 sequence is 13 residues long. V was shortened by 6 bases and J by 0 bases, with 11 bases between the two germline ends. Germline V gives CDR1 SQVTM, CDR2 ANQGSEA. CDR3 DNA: TGCAGCGTGGGCGGGGGGCCTAACTATGGCTACACCTTC. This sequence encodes CSVGGGPNYGYTF.

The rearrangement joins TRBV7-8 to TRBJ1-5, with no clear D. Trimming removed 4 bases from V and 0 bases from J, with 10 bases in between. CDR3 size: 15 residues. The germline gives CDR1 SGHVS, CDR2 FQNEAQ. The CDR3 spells CASSSGGSSNQPQHF. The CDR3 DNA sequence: TGTGCCAGCAGCTCCGGCGGTTCTAGCAATCAGCCCCAGCATTTT.

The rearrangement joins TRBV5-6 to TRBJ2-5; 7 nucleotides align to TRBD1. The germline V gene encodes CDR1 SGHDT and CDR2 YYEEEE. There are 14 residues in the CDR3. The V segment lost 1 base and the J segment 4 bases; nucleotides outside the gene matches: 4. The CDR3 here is CASSLFAGGETQYF. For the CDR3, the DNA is TGTGCCAGCAGCTTGTTTGCAGGGGGAGAGACCCAGTACTTC.

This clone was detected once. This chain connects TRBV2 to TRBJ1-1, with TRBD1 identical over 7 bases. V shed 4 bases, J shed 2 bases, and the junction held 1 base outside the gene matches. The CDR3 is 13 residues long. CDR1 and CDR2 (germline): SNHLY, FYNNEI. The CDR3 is CASSGDSNTEAFF. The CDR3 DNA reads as TGTGCCAGCAGTGGGGACAGTAACACTGAAGCTTTCTTT.

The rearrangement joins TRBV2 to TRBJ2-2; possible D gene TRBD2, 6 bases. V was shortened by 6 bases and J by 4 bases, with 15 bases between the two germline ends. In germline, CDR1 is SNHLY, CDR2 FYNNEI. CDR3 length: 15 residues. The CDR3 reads CASSRSGGTTGELFF. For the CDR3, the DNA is TGTGCCAGCAGCCGCTCAGGAGGGACCACCGGGGAGCTGTTTTTT.

The CDR3 DNA is TGTGCCAGCAGCCAAGACAGAACGGGACTCCCTAATTCACCCCTCCACTTT. Translating gives CASSQDRTGLPNSPLHF. The chain is built from TRBV3-1 (or the pseudogene TRBV3-2) and TRBJ1-6; possible D gene TRBD1, 5 bases. V lost 0 bases and J 6 bases, leaving 15 bases between the germline ends. This CDR3 is 17 amino acids long. Per germline, CDR1 LGHDT and CDR2 YNNKEL (reference sequence).

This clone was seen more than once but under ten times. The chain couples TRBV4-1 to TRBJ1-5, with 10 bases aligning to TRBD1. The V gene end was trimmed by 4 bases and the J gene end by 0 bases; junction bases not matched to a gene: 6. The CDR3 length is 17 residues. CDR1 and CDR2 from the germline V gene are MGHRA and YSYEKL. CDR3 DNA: TGCGCCAGCAGCCCCGTGGACAGGGGGAATAGCAATCAGCCCCAGCATTTT. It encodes CASSPVDRGNSNQPQHF.

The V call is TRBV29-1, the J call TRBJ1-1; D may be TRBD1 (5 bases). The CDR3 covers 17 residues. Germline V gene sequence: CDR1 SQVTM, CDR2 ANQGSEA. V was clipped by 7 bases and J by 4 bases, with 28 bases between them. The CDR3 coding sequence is TGCAGCGCCTCGACACCCCGGGTGTGGGGGGAGGGCACTGAAGCTTTCTTT. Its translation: CSASTPRVWGEGTEAFF.

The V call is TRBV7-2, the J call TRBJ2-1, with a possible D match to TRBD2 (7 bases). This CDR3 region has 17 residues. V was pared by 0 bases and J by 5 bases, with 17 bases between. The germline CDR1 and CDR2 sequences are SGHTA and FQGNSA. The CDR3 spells CASSLANWGGRDNEQFF. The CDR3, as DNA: TGTGCCAGCAGCTTAGCAAACTGGGGGGGCCGCGACAATGAGCAGTTCTTC.

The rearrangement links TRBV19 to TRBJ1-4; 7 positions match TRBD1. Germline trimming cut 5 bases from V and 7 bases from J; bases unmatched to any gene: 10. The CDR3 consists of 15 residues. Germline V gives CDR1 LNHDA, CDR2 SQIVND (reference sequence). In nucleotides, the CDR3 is TGTGCCAGTAGTGGAAAGACAGGGTTTGGTGAAAAACTGTTTTTT. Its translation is CASSGKTGFGEKLFF.

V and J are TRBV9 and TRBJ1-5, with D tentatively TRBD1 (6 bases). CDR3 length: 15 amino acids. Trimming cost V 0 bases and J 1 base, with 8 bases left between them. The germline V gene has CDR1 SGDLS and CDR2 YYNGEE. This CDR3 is CASSVGQASNQPQHF. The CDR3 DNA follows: TGTGCCAGCAGCGTAGGACAGGCGAGCAATCAGCCCCAGCATTTT.